The clone carrying this T cell receptor beta chain is a singleton in its sample. This sample is drawn from a study of OX40 agonist ivuxolimab in advanced cancers. Data came from immunoSEQ multiplex PCR; TCRdb stores just in-frame clones and leaves some out. The table lists around 110,000 clones, roughly 90% of them singletons. Autoimmune disease history or systemic immunosuppression disqualified patients. This CDR3 is 13 amino acids long. Trimming took off 1 base at V and 2 bases at J, with 5 bases between the two ends. Germline V lookup: CDR1 SGHAT, CDR2 FQDESV (reference sequence). Sequencing was performed on CD4+ or CD8+ T cells sorted from blood, taken in a trial of the OX40 agonist ivuxolimab. The origin of this receptor is an adult with an advanced solid tumor such as melanoma, head and neck, liver or kidney cancer. The chain has TRBV11-1 and TRBJ1-2; D is unclear. The CDR3 sequence is CASSLVPNYGYTF. CDR3 nucleotide sequence: TGTGCCAGCAGCTTAGTCCCCAACTATGGCTACACCTTC.